This TCR beta chain appears in the sequencing data of a study of control samples from healthy donors and cancer patients. Germline V gives CDR1 LNHDA, CDR2 SQIVND (reference sequence). Unmatched junction bases numbered 12, after V lost 4 bases and J lost 13 bases. The CDR3 covers 15 residues. TCRdb keeps only in-frame clones here, not all; method: immunoSEQ multiplex PCR. The table includes around 100,000 clones, around 88% detected once. The genes are TRBV19 and TRBJ2-1; 11 bases fit TRBD1. Specimen: PBMCs. This receptor was identified in a man between 60 and 70 years old with lung cancer. The CDR3 protein is CASSTGTGGVTTQFF. The CDR3 DNA is TGTGCCAGTAGTACCGGGACAGGGGGAGTTACAACACAGTTCTTC. Looking up the rest from reference TRBV19 and TRBJ2-1 gives the full variable domain: DGGITQSPKYLFRKEGQNVTLSCEQNLNHDAMYWYRQDPGQGLRLIYYSQIVNDFQKGDIAEGYSVSREKKESFPLTVTSAQKNPTAFYLCASSTGTGGVTTQFFGPGTRLTVL.